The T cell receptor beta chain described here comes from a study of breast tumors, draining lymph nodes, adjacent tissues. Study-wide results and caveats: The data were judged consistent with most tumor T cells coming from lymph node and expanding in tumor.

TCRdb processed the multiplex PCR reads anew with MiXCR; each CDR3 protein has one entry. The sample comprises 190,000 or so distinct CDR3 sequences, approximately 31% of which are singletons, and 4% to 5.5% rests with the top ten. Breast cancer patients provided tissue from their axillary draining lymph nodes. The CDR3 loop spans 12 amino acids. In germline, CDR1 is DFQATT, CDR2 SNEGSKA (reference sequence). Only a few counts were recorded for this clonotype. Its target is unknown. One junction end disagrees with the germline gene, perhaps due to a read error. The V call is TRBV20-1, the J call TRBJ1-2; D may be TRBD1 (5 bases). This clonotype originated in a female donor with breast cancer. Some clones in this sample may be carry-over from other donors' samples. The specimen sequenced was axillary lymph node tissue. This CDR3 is CSARAKGQGSTF. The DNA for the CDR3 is TGCAGTGCTAGAGCAAAGGGGCAGGGCTCCACCTTC.